The 26 T cell receptor beta chains presented below share a single source sample, sequenced in a study of cytomegalovirus exposure and HLA in healthy donors. Both 60 Vbeta primers and 13 Jbeta primers went into the PCR. Profiling relied on immunoSEQ multiplex PCR, and the TCRdb table lists in-frame clones only, not all of them. The sample yields around 150,000 clones, over 70% seen once. Sequencing input: PBMCs. These receptors originate from a young man in good health and CMV-seronegative.

V usage is TRBV7-9 and J usage is TRBJ2-5, with a tentative D call TRBD1 (6 bases). V was trimmed by 1 base and J by 2 bases, leaving 11 bases between them. The CDR3 extends over 15 amino acids. Per germline, CDR1 SEHNR and CDR2 FQNEAQ (reference sequence). The CDR3 loop is CASSLDGRGQETQYF. The CDR3 bases are TGTGCCAGCAGCTTAGATGGCAGGGGTCAAGAGACCCAGTACTTC.

This chain connects TRBV6-6 to TRBJ2-3; a weak D match, TRBD2 (6 bases). With 10 bases removed from V and 2 bases from J, the gap between germline ends came to 16 bases. This CDR3 comprises 14 residues. The germline V gene encodes CDR1 MNHNY and CDR2 SVGAGI (reference sequence). The CDR3 DNA reads as TGTGCCACCAAACGGGGCGGGAACACAGATACGCAGTATTTT. Translation gives CATKRGGNTDTQYF.

The V call is TRBV28, the J call TRBJ1-5; TRBD1 agrees at 7 bases. CDR3 size: 18 residues. V lost 5 bases, J lost 2 bases, and 15 bases stayed unmatched. Per the germline V gene, CDR1 is MDHEN and CDR2 is SYDVKM. CDR3 coding DNA: TGTGCCAGCAGTCCCCCCATTGACAGGGTACATCGCAATCAGCCCCAGCATTTT. It encodes CASSPPIDRVHRNQPQHF.

The rearrangement uses TRBV18 and TRBJ2-7, with 11 bases aligning to TRBD2. The CDR3 covers 16 residues. V dropped 4 bases and J dropped 6; count of bases not matched to a gene: 11. CDR1 is KGHSH, CDR2 LQKENI, per germline. Here the CDR3 DNA reads TGTGCCAGCTCACGTACGACTAGCGGGATGACCGGCGAGCAGTACTTC. Amino acid sequence: CASSRTTSGMTGEQYF.

This clone turned up a few times. The CDR3 spells CASSMGTTSSYEQYF. In nucleotides, the CDR3 is TGTGCCAGCAGCATGGGGACAACGAGCTCCTACGAGCAGTACTTC. The chain is built from TRBV9 and TRBJ2-7; D is possibly TRBD1 (6 bases). This CDR3 region has 15 residues. The V gene's germline CDR1 is SGDLS and CDR2 YYNGEE. Trimming pared 4 bases from V and 0 bases from J, leaving 14 bases between.

The chain carries TRBV28 and TRBJ2-2; 11 nucleotides match TRBD1. The CDR3 consists of 14 residues. V lost 5 bases, J lost 6 bases, and 2 bases stayed unmatched. The germline CDR1 and CDR2 sequences are MDHEN and SYDVKM. CDR3 sequence (DNA): TGTGCCAGCAGTGGGGGACAGGGGGCCGGGGAGCTGTTTTTT. Translation: CASSGGQGAGELFF.

V gene TRBV11-2 combines with J gene TRBJ2-5; weak D call: TRBD1 (5 bases). Judging by the DNA end, TRBJ2-7 fits better; the J call may be wrong. The germline V gene encodes CDR1 SGHAT and CDR2 FQNNGV. This CDR3 is built from 15 residues. CDR3 sequence: CASSPPRVKSYEQYF. Written as DNA, the CDR3 is TGTGCCAGCAGCCCACCCAGGGTCAAGTCCTACGAGCAGTACTTC.

There are many counts of this clone. This chain connects TRBV6-1 to TRBJ2-2; TRBD2 agrees at 7 bases. The junction had 8 bases not matched to a gene; V was cut back by 6 bases and J by 7 bases. The V gene's germline CDR1 is MNHNS and CDR2 SASEGT. The CDR3 is made up of 14 amino acids. CDR3 residues: CASSRTSENGELFF. The CDR3 nucleotides are TGTGCCAGCAGCCGAACTAGCGAAAACGGGGAGCTGTTTTTT.

The chain uses TRBV15 and TRBJ2-3, with 8 bases fitting TRBD1. This CDR3 is 17 amino acids long. Per the germline V gene, CDR1 is LNHNV and CDR2 is YYDKDF (reference sequence). Germline trimming cut 3 bases from V and 3 bases from J; bases unmatched to any gene: 11. This CDR3 is CATSRASGRGRTDTQYF. DNA for the CDR3: TGTGCCACCAGCAGGGCATCGGGCAGGGGGCGAACAGATACGCAGTATTTT.

The chain has TRBV7-9 and TRBJ2-3; 8 bases are shared with TRBD2. The ends lost 5 bases at V and 5 bases at J; junction bases unmatched: 9. The CDR3 consists of 15 residues. CDR1 SEHNR and CDR2 FQNEAQ come from the germline V gene (reference sequence). Here the CDR3 DNA reads TGTGCCAGCAGCCTCTCCGGGACTAGATTAGATACGCAGTATTTT. Its translation: CASSLSGTRLDTQYF.

This clone appeared once. The CDR3 DNA is TGTGCCAGCAGTTTCCAGGGAACCTACAATGAGCAGTTCTTC. This encodes CASSFQGTYNEQFF. The chain carries TRBV27 and TRBJ2-1; a possible D gene is TRBD1 (5 bases). This CDR3 contains 14 residues. Per the germline V gene, CDR1 is MNHEY and CDR2 is SMNVEV (reference sequence). V dropped 3 bases and J dropped 2 bases, with 8 bases sitting between them.

V usage is TRBV27 and J usage is TRBJ2-1; 9 bases line up with TRBD1. The CDR3 spans 13 residues. In germline, CDR1 is MNHEY, CDR2 SMNVEV (reference sequence). V shed 4 bases, J shed 10 bases, and the junction held 5 bases outside the gene matches. The DNA of the CDR3 is TGTGCCAGCAGTTACACAGGGGGCCGCGAGCAGTTCTTC. It yields the protein CASSYTGGREQFF.

In its sample, this clone was seen once. J is TRBJ2-7 and V is TRBV7-8; 15 nucleotides align to TRBD2. Germline assignment: CDR1 SGHVS and CDR2 FQNEAQ. The CDR3 has 16 residues. After removal of 4 bases from V and 7 bases from J, the junction contained 8 bases not matched to a gene. For the CDR3, the DNA is TGTGCCAGCAGCTGGAGGATGGGACTAGCGGGAGGAGAGCAGTACTTC. Encoded protein: CASSWRMGLAGGEQYF.

In DNA form, the CDR3 reads TGTGCCAGCAGGGGACTAGTGAACACCGGGGAGCTGTTTTTT. Amino acid sequence: CASRGLVNTGELFF. V is TRBV27 and J is TRBJ2-2; 8 bases line up with TRBD2. The CDR3 runs to 14 residues. With 6 bases clipped from V and 1 base from J, the junction kept 1 base outside the gene matches. Germline values: CDR1 MNHEY, CDR2 SMNVEV (reference sequence).

The chain recombines TRBV28 with TRBJ1-2; possibly TRBD1 for D (6 bases). This CDR3 comprises 16 residues. The germline V gene has CDR1 MDHEN and CDR2 SYDVKM. V gave up 2 bases and J gave up 6 bases, with 19 bases separating them. Written as DNA, the CDR3 is TGTGCCAGCAGTTTAATAGGACAGCTCAAACCCGATGGCTACACCTTC. This codes for CASSLIGQLKPDGYTF.

This clone showed up just a few times. The chain recombines TRBV7-2 with TRBJ2-1; 8 bases map to TRBD2. This CDR3 comprises 15 residues. The V gene's germline CDR1 is SGHTA and CDR2 FQGNSA. V was pared by 3 bases and J by 7 bases, with 8 bases of the junction left unmatched. The CDR3 nucleotides read TGTGCCAGCAGCTTTGGAAGCGGGAGCCGAAATGAGCAGTTCTTC. It yields the protein CASSFGSGSRNEQFF.

This chain connects TRBV29-1 to TRBJ2-1, with D possibly matching TRBD2 (6 bases). The CDR3 covers 13 residues. Germline lookup yields CDR1 SQVTM and CDR2 ANQGSEA. The V end lost 4 bases, the J end lost 8 bases, and 15 bases lay between the germline ends. This chain's CDR3 is CSVAWRESDEQFF. The CDR3 DNA reads as TGCAGCGTTGCCTGGAGGGAGAGCGATGAGCAGTTCTTC.

The gene calls are TRBV5-4 and TRBJ1-2, with D possibly matching TRBD1 (6 bases). Trimming removed 4 bases at V and 2 bases at J, with 12 bases between. From germline, CDR1 is SGHNT and CDR2 YYREEE (reference sequence). The CDR3 is 14 residues long. CDR3 sequence: CASSPQQGNYGYTF. The DNA for the CDR3 is TGTGCCAGCAGCCCCCAACAGGGAAACTATGGCTACACCTTC.

The gene calls are TRBV5-1 and TRBJ2-1; D possibly corresponds to TRBD1 (8 bases). Trimming took 4 bases from V and 8 from J, leaving 28 bases between them. Germline CDR1 is SGHRS and CDR2 is YFSETQ. This CDR3 is 18 amino acids long. This chain's CDR3 is CASSPPLQGGLLGDEQFF. CDR3 DNA: TGCGCCAGCAGCCCCCCTTTACAGGGGGGGCTTTTGGGCGATGAGCAGTTCTTC.

J is TRBJ1-4 and V is TRBV18; 9 bases match TRBD1. The V gene end was trimmed by 1 base and the J gene end by 8 bases; junction bases not matched to a gene: 5. The CDR3 has 15 amino acids. Germline lookup yields CDR1 KGHSH and CDR2 LQKENI. CDR3 region: CASSPRTGAEEKLFF. Written as DNA, the CDR3 is TGTGCCAGCTCACCACGGACAGGGGCGGAAGAAAAACTGTTTTTT.

The J gene is TRBJ2-1, the V gene TRBV5-4; the D gene is possibly TRBD2 (5 bases). CDR1 and CDR2 (germline): SGHNT, YYREEE (reference sequence). V gave up 4 bases and J gave up 0 bases, with 11 bases separating them. This CDR3 is 15 amino acids long. CDR3 region: CASSPDFRSYNEQFF. The DNA of the CDR3 is TGTGCCAGCAGCCCGGACTTCCGCTCCTACAATGAGCAGTTCTTC.

The chain recombines TRBV27 with TRBJ2-5; TRBD2 agrees at 14 bases. Trimming removed 0 bases from V and 4 bases from J; junction bases left unmatched: 4. CDR1 and CDR2 from the germline V gene are MNHEY and SMNVEV (reference sequence). The CDR3 contains 17 residues. As DNA, the CDR3 is TGTGCCAGCAGTTTATCGACTAGCGGGAGGGGGGGAGAGACCCAGTACTTC. Amino acids: CASSLSTSGRGGETQYF.

This sequence joins TRBV6-5 and TRBJ2-1, with a possible D match to TRBD2 (6 bases). CDR3 length equals 15 residues. Between the trimmed V and J ends, which lost 6 bases and 0 bases, there was a span of 12 bases. Per germline, CDR1 MNHEY and CDR2 SVGAGI. CDR3 sequence: CASRLAASSYNEQFF. For the CDR3, the DNA is TGTGCCAGCAGATTAGCGGCTAGCTCCTACAATGAGCAGTTCTTC.

The chain recombines TRBV18 with TRBJ2-7; TRBD2 matches at 13 bases. CDR1 KGHSH and CDR2 LQKENI come from the germline V gene. V shed 4 bases and J 0 bases; nucleotides not matched to a gene: 0. This CDR3 spans 15 amino acids. CDR3 coding DNA: TGTGCCAGCTCACGGACTAGCGGGAGCTCCTACGAGCAGTACTTC. Its protein product is CASSRTSGSSYEQYF.

The chain employs TRBV5-1 and TRBJ2-3; D call uncertain. CDR3 length: 15 residues. CDR1 SGHRS and CDR2 YFSETQ come from the germline V gene. Trimming took 5 bases from V and 1 from J, leaving 14 bases between them. Here the CDR3 DNA reads TGCGCCAGCAGGATGAGAATAGGAGGCACAGATACGCAGTATTTT. Protein product: CASRMRIGGTDTQYF.

The chain employs TRBV5-1 and TRBJ2-2; D is ambiguous. The CDR3 spans 14 residues. Germline V gene sequence: CDR1 SGHRS, CDR2 YFSETQ. Trimming took off 6 bases at V and 0 bases at J, with 9 bases between the two ends. The CDR3 reads CASMLYPNTGELFF. CDR3 in DNA: TGCGCCAGCATGCTATATCCGAACACCGGGGAGCTGTTTTTT.